This T cell receptor beta chain was retrieved from a study of blood T cells in healthy people across ages. Whole-study findings and limits: Strong correlation existed between TCR beta diversity and naive T cell percentage. When set beside aged donors, long-lived donors presented more naive CD4+ cells and higher diversity.

Germline trimming cut 2 bases from V and 6 bases from J; bases unmatched to any gene: 4. The CDR3 contains 14 residues. Germline values: CDR1 SGHVS, CDR2 FNYEAQ. Researchers collected approximately 9.5 milliliters of peripheral blood from every single donor. Then a second PCR, running roughly 7 to 11 cycles, was carried out with a sample-barcoded 5' primer and a J-beta primer mix. TCRdb independently ran MiXCR on the 5' RACE reads; one entry per CDR3 protein. The table includes 1.5 million to 2 million distinct CDR3 sequences, 28% detected once. Notes on this clonotype: Its antigen is undetermined.

The sample consisted of blood. The TCR sequence derives from a woman under 40 in good health. The J gene is TRBJ2-3, the V gene TRBV7-6, with 8 bases aligning to TRBD2. Written as DNA, the CDR3 is TGTGCCAGCAGCTTACCCGGGGGGGTGGATACGCAGTATTTT. Protein: CASSLPGGVDTQYF.